This TCR beta chain is from a study of human T cells and chemical hapten exposure. Study observations and caveats: Relative to controls, expanded TCRs formed significantly more large CDR3 similarity clusters.

As for time point: patch test 2, 6 weeks after DPC sensitization. Treatment meaning: therapeutic diphenylcyclopropenone sensitization with weekly scalp DPC. There are 15 residues in the CDR3. Germline V CDR1 and CDR2: SGHVS, FNYEAQ. As for this clonotype: Its target is not known. A much larger clone is a single base away; this may be a read error.

The library tagged individual cDNA molecules with unique molecular identifiers. TCRdb re-derived calls from the RACE reads in MiXCR, one entry per CDR3 protein. Of roughly 120,000 distinct CDR3 sequences listed, roughly a tenth are singletons. J is TRBJ2-7 and V is TRBV7-6; 9 bases are a match to TRBD1. The sample was whole blood, taken in connection with sensitization to the hapten diphenylcyclopropenone (DPC). The sequence was obtained from a woman aged 40-49 years with alopecia areata. Some clones in this sample may be carry-over from other donors' samples. CDR3 in amino acids: CASSLALGQGYGQYF. The CDR3 region has the DNA TGTGCCAGCAGCTTAGCGCTTGGACAGGGGTACGGGCAGTACTTC.